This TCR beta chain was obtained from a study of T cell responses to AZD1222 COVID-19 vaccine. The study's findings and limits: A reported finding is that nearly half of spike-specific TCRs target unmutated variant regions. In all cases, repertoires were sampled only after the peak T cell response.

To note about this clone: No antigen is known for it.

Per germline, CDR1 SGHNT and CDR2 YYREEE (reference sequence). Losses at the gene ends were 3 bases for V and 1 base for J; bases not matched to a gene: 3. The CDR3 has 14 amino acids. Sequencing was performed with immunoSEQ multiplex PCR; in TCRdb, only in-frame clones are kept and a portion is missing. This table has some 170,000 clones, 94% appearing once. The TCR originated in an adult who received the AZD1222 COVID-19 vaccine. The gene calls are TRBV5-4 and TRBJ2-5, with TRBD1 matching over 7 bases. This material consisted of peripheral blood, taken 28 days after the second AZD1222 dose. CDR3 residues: CASSSGTAQETQYF. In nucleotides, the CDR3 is TGTGCCAGCAGCTCAGGGACAGCCCAAGAGACCCAGTACTTC.